The 6 T cell receptor beta chains given below trace back to one sample, sequenced in a study of beta chain features in type 1 diabetes. The isolated RNA, all of it, was reverse transcribed, so expressed TCRB transcripts were what got sequenced. Assay: immunoSEQ multiplex PCR; the TCRdb copy retains only in-frame clones and omits some. The sample lists 130,000 or so clones; less than 10% were seen once. The sequencing input was central memory CD4+ T cells from blood. The receptors derive from a woman aged 40-49 years in good health.

The table lists this clone with a few counts. The chain carries TRBV21-1 and TRBJ2-4; the table calls TRBD1, which could not be checked here. TRBV21-1 is annotated as a pseudogene. CDR3 size: 16 residues. The CDR3 DNA follows: TGTGCCAGCAGCAAAAGGGGACAGCTAGCCAAAAACATTCAGTACTTC. As protein: CASSKRGQLAKNIQYF.

Only a few counts were recorded for this clone. The chain is built from TRBV5-4 and TRBJ2-7, with 7 bases aligning to TRBD2. Germline CDR1 and CDR2: SGHNT and YYREEE (reference sequence). The CDR3 has 15 amino acids. The V segment lost 0 bases and the J segment 0 bases; nucleotides outside the gene matches: 3. In nucleotides, the CDR3 is TGTGCCAGCAGCTTGGGTGGGGGGGGCTCCTACGAGCAGTACTTC. Its translation: CASSLGGGGSYEQYF.

The chain is built from TRBV18 and TRBJ2-6, with 7 bases aligning to TRBD1. The CDR3 is 18 amino acids. V trimming: 4 bases; J trimming: 2 bases; junction bases outside the gene matches: 11. CDR1 KGHSH and CDR2 LQKENI come from the germline V gene. The CDR3 sequence: CASSLGQALPPGANVLTF. CDR3 sequence (DNA): TGTGCCAGCTCACTAGGACAGGCACTACCCCCTGGGGCCAACGTCCTGACTTTC.

This clone was detected ten times or more. The rearrangement links TRBV4-3 to TRBJ2-7, with D possibly matching TRBD1 (5 bases). CDR3 length equals 15 residues. The germline V and J ends were trimmed by 1 base and 1 base, with 11 bases remaining between them. Germline CDR1 reads LGHNA; CDR2 reads YSLEER. CDR3 coding DNA: TGCGCCAGCAGCCAAGGACAGACGACATCCTACGAGCAGTACTTC. It translates to CASSQGQTTSYEQYF.

This chain joins TRBV7-2 and TRBJ2-5, with a tentative D call TRBD2 (7 bases). The germline V gene has CDR1 SGHTA and CDR2 FQGNSA. The CDR3 sequence is 15 residues long. V was clipped by 8 bases and J by 0 bases, with 16 bases between them. The CDR3 protein is CASRAGAVYQETQYF. In nucleotides, the CDR3 is TGTGCCAGCCGTGCGGGGGCTGTGTACCAAGAGACCCAGTACTTC. Filled out from reference TRBV7-2 and TRBJ2-5, the complete variable domain reads GAGVSQSPSNKVTEKGKDVELRCDPISGHTALYWYRQSLGQGLEFLIYFQGNSAPDKSGLPSDRFSAERTGGSVSTLTIQRTQQEDSAVYLCASRAGAVYQETQYFGPGTRLLVL.

J is TRBJ2-7 and V is TRBV10-3; TRBD2 agrees at 10 bases. Germline assignment: CDR1 ENHRY and CDR2 SYGVKD. J was trimmed by 5 bases and V by 7 bases; bases with no gene match: 8. This CDR3 has 14 residues. In DNA form, the CDR3 reads TGTGCCATCATGAGCGGGGGGGCCGTTCACGAGCAGTACTTC. Amino acids: CAIMSGGAVHEQYF.